The rows below give T cell receptor beta chains drawn from one sample of a study of shared clonotypes between healthy human individuals. The protocol was immunoSEQ multiplex PCR, while the TCRdb copy is restricted to in-frame clones and leaves out a portion. The table shows 2 million to 3 million clones, with roughly 93% occurring only once. Sequencing was carried out using naive CD4+ T cells from PBMCs. All receptors derive from a man between 18 and 35 years old in good health. Some clones in this sample may be carry-over from other donors' samples. The CDR3 runs from the conserved cysteine through the conserved F or W. D genes are given only for firm matches. Some rows mark clone size as missing; the rest say once, few, many or name a class of expanded clone.

NA	TRBJ2-7	TRBD1	TRBV9	CASSPLGQGALEQYF	TGTGCCAGCAGCCCACTAGGGCAGGGGGCTTTGGAGCAGTACTTC
NA	TRBJ2-7	NA	TRBV11-3	CASSVAGRAHEQYF	TGTGCCAGCAGCGTCGCGGGACGAGCCCACGAGCAGTACTTC
NA	TRBJ2-3	NA	TRBV4-1	CASSQDDRWSTDTQYF	TGCGCCAGCAGCCAAGATGACCGGTGGAGCACAGATACGCAGTATTTT
NA	TRBJ2-1	TRBD2	TRBV18	CASSPPGGRAYNEQFF	TGTGCCAGCTCACCACCAGGCGGGAGGGCCTACAATGAGCAGTTCTTC
NA	TRBJ2-1	NA	TRBV9	CASSKEVDNEQFF	TGTGCCAGCAGCAAGGAGGTGGACAATGAGCAGTTCTTC
NA	TRBJ1-1	NA	TRBV6-5	CASSRGGLNTEAFF	TGTGCCAGCAGTCGGGGAGGGTTGAACACTGAAGCTTTCTTT
NA	TRBJ2-5	NA	TRBV5-1	CASSLNTGTQYF	TGCGCCAGCAGCTTGAACACCGGGACCCAGTACTTC
few	TRBJ2-7	NA	TRBV5-1	CASSLDSFYEQYF	TGCGCCAGCAGCTTGGACAGCTTCTACGAGCAGTACTTC
NA	TRBJ1-1	NA	TRBV5-4	CASSLGGSGEAFF	TGTGCCAGCAGCTTGGGTGGGTCAGGCGAAGCTTTCTTT
NA	TRBJ2-7	NA	TRBV11-3	CASSLPRVSYEQYF	TGTGCCAGCAGCTTGCCGCGAGTCTCCTACGAGCAGTACTTC
once	TRBJ2-5	TRBD2	TRBV10-3	CAISESAGRALETQYF	TGTGCCATCAGTGAGTCTGCCGGGAGGGCCCTTGAGACCCAGTACTTC
NA	TRBJ1-1	NA	TRBV6-6	CASSSRRWDTEAFF	TGTGCCAGCAGTTCCCGCAGATGGGACACTGAAGCTTTCTTT
NA	TRBJ2-7	NA	TRBV30	CAWSVELGASEQYF	TGTGCCTGGAGTGTAGAGCTAGGCGCCTCCGAGCAGTACTTC
NA	TRBJ2-5	NA	TRBV25-1	CASSDNRGGETQYF	TGTGCCAGCAGTGATAATAGGGGGGGAGAGACCCAGTACTTC
NA	TRBJ2-7	TRBD2	TRBV27	CASSFGSGSSYEQYF	TGTGCCAGCAGTTTTGGTAGCGGGTCTTCCTACGAGCAGTACTTC
NA	TRBJ2-1	TRBD2	TRBV4-1	CASSHHRTSGTIPGGSEQFF	TGCGCCAGCAGCCATCACCGGACTAGCGGGACTATACCAGGAGGTAGTGAGCAGTTCTTC
NA	TRBJ2-7	NA	TRBV7-9	CASSPLGGELSYEQYF	TGTGCCAGCAGCCCTCTCGGTGGGGAGCTATCCTACGAGCAGTACTTC
NA	TRBJ2-1	NA	TRBV28	CASSSQLGRYNEQFF	TGTGCCAGCAGTTCCCAGCTGGGCCGCTACAATGAGCAGTTCTTC
NA	TRBJ2-1	TRBD1	TRBV7-9	CASSLKGQVYNEQFF	TGTGCCAGCAGCTTAAAGGGACAGGTCTACAATGAGCAGTTCTTC
NA	TRBJ1-2	NA	TRBV7-2	CASSLSSTVRLLGYTF	TGTGCCAGCAGCTTATCTTCGACAGTACGTCTGCTGGGCTACACCTTC
NA	TRBJ1-1	NA	TRBV5-1	CASSLAETNMNTEAFF	TGCGCCAGCAGCTTGGCGGAGACAAACATGAACACTGAAGCTTTCTTT
NA	TRBJ2-1	NA	TRBV5-1	CASRYEGNEQFF	TGCGCCAGCAGATACGAGGGCAATGAGCAGTTCTTC
few	TRBJ1-1	NA	TRBV28	CASSLPGNFEAFF	TGTGCCAGCAGTTTGCCAGGGAATTTTGAAGCTTTCTTT
NA	TRBJ2-6	NA	TRBV19	CASKSSGANVLTF	TGTGCCAGTAAAAGCTCTGGGGCCAACGTCCTGACTTTC
NA	TRBJ2-7	TRBD1	TRBV5-1	CASSPIPGQSYEQYF	TGCGCCAGCAGCCCTATCCCGGGACAGAGCTACGAGCAGTACTTC
NA	TRBJ1-1	TRBD1	TRBV5-1	CASSPWAGGTEAFF	TGCGCCAGCAGCCCCTGGGCAGGGGGCACTGAAGCTTTCTTT
NA	TRBJ1-2	TRBD1	TRBV19	CASMRTGENYGYTF	TGTGCCAGTATGAGGACAGGAGAAAACTATGGCTACACCTTC